This T cell receptor (beta chain) derives from a study of beta chain features in type 1 diabetes. Study results and limitations: All four CD4+ subsets from Type 1 diabetes patients carried moderately but significantly shorter TCRB CDR3s. High TCR expression in some cells could lead to their over-representation in cDNA sequencing.

The germline V gene encodes CDR1 SGDLS and CDR2 YYNGEE. There are 14 residues in the CDR3. The V end was cut by 4 bases, the J end by 4 bases, with 13 bases between. Only a few counts were recorded for this clone. The antigen remains undetermined. Expressed TCRB transcripts got sequenced, as all isolated RNA was reverse transcribed. The assay was immunoSEQ multiplex PCR, and TCRdb's table has in-frame clones only and misses some. The sample shows 250,000 to 350,000 clones, 13% to 15% of them seen only once. Sampling consisted of one heparinised blood draw per donor, averaging around 120 mL. The receptor comes from a man aged 25-45 years in good health. Sequencing was carried out using central memory CD4+ T cells from blood. The chain is built from TRBV9 and TRBJ2-3; TRBD2 is a possible D gene (6 bases). The CDR3, as DNA: TGTGCCAGCAGCCTCGCGGGGTGGTCAGATACGCAGTATTTT. It translates to CASSLAGWSDTQYF. The full variable domain, completed using reference TRBV9 and TRBJ2-3, is DSGVTQTPKHLITATGQRVTLRCSPRSGDLSVYWYQQSLDQGLQFLIQYYNGEERAKGNILERFSAQQFPDLHSELNLSSLELGDSALYFCASSLAGWSDTQYFGPGTRLTVL.